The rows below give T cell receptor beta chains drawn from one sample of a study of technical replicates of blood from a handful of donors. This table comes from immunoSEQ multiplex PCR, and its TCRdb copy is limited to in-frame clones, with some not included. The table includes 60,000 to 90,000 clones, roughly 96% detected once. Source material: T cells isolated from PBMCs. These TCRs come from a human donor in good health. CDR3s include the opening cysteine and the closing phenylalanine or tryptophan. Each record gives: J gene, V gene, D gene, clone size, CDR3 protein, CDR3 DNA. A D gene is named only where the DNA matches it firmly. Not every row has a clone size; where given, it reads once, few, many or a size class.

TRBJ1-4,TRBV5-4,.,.,CASSLPGAQNEKLFF,TGTGCCAGCAGCTTGCCTGGGGCGCAGAATGAAAAACTGTTTTTT
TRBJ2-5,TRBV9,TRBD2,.,CASSVGSSGRYQETQYF,TGTGCCAGCAGCGTCGGGTCTAGCGGGAGGTACCAAGAGACCCAGTACTTC
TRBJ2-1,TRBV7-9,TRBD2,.,CASSPPGGRAREQFF,TGTGCCAGCAGCCCTCCGGGCGGGAGGGCGCGTGAGCAGTTCTTC
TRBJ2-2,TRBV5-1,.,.,CASQEAMNTGELFF,TGCGCCAGTCAGGAGGCGATGAACACCGGGGAGCTGTTTTTT
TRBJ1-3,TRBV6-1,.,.,CASTQVAGNTIYF,TGTGCCAGCACCCAGGTAGCTGGAAACACCATATATTTT
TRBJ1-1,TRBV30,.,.,CAWSLPIGLNTEAFF,TGTGCCTGGAGTTTACCCATCGGGTTGAACACTGAAGCTTTCTTT
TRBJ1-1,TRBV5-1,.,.,CASRPGDTEAFF,TGCGCCAGCAGGCCAGGGGACACTGAAGCTTTCTTT
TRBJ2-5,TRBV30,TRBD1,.,CAWSSPTGKLQTQYF,TGTGCCTGGAGTTCTCCGACAGGGAAATTGCAGACCCAGTACTTC
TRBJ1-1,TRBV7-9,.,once,CASSLYTGSPSRAFF,TGTGCCAGCAGCCTTTATACCGGGAGCCCATCTCGAGCTTTCTTT
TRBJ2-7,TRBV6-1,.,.,CASSEFEVYEQYF,TGTGCCAGCAGTGAATTCGAGGTCTACGAGCAGTACTTC
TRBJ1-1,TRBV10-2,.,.,CASRIDSEAFF,TGCGCCAGCCGAATAGACAGTGAAGCTTTCTTT
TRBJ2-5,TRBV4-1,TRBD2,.,CASSQDPGRGGIQETQYF,TGCGCCAGCAGCCAAGATCCCGGTCGCGGGGGAATCCAAGAGACCCAGTACTTC
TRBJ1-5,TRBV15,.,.,CATRTYRVEEPQHF,TGTGCCACCCGGACGTACAGGGTGGAGGAGCCCCAGCATTTT
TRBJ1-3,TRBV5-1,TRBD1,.,CASSLETGFGNTIYF,TGCGCCAGCAGCTTGGAGACAGGGTTTGGAAACACCATATATTTT
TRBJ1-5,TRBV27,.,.,CASSRQGLADQPQHF,TGTGCCAGCAGTCGTCAGGGGCTGGCCGATCAGCCCCAGCATTTT
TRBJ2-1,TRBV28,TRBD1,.,CASRSTGGEENEQFF,TGTGCCAGCAGGTCGACAGGGGGTGAAGAGAATGAGCAGTTCTTC
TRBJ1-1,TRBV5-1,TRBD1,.,CASSADRGNTEAFF,TGCGCCAGCAGCGCGGACAGGGGGAACACTGAAGCTTTCTTT
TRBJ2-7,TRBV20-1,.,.,CSASPSAGQYF,TGCAGTGCTAGCCCCTCGGCAGGGCAGTACTTC
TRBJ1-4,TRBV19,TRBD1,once,CATQDRGLGEKLFF,TGTGCCACCCAAGACAGGGGGCTAGGTGAAAAACTGTTTTTT
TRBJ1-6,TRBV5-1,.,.,CASSFGRGNSPLHF,TGCGCCAGCAGCTTTGGCAGGGGTAATTCACCCCTCCACTTT
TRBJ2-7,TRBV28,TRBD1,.,CVTRDSSYEQYF,TGTGTGACCCGGGACAGCTCCTACGAGCAGTACTTC
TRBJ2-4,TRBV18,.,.,CASSEPTALAKNIQYF,TGTGCCAGCTCAGAGCCGACAGCACTAGCCAAAAACATTCAGTACTTC
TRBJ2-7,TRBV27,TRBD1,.,CASSLGTGEEQYF,TGTGCCAGCAGCCTTGGGACAGGGGAAGAGCAGTACTTC